These 12 T cell receptor beta chains share one sample of origin, sequenced in a study of OX40 agonist ivuxolimab in advanced cancers. The repertoire was sequenced with immunoSEQ multiplex PCR; TCRdb's copy has only in-frame clones and lacks some. The repertoire holds around 50,000 clones, with around 86% as singletons. Sequences were derived from CD4+ or CD8+ T cells sorted from blood, sampled in a trial of the OX40 agonist ivuxolimab. The receptors stem from an adult with an advanced solid tumor such as melanoma, head and neck, liver or kidney cancer.

The J gene is TRBJ2-5, the V gene TRBV11-2; D perhaps matches TRBD1 (6 bases). V was cut by 5 bases and J by 3 bases, with 10 bases left in between. The CDR3 consists of 13 residues. From germline, CDR1 is SGHAT and CDR2 FQNNGV. CDR3 protein: CASSAGQKETQYF. The CDR3 nucleotides read TGTGCCAGCAGCGCTGGACAGAAAGAGACCCAGTACTTC.

This clone turned up a few times. The chain couples TRBV14 to TRBJ2-1; 11 bases match TRBD2. The germline CDR1 and CDR2 sequences are SGHDN and FVKESK. V lost 2 bases, J lost 6 bases, and 3 bases stayed unmatched. The CDR3 has 15 residues. The CDR3 loop is CASSQSTSGSNEQFF. CDR3 nucleotides: TGTGCCAGCAGCCAAAGTACTAGCGGGAGCAATGAGCAGTTCTTC.

The chain recombines TRBV6-5 with TRBJ1-1; tentatively, D is TRBD1 (5 bases). The CDR3 runs 14 residues. Between the trimmed V and J ends, which lost 5 bases and 1 base, there was a span of 11 bases. Germline V lookup: CDR1 MNHEY, CDR2 SVGAGI. CDR3 region: CASSNPGGNTEAFF. CDR3 nucleotide sequence: TGTGCCAGCAGTAACCCCGGGGGGAACACTGAAGCTTTCTTT.

V usage is TRBV6-5 and J usage is TRBJ2-1; the match to TRBD2 covers 15 bases. V trimming: 0 bases; J trimming: 7 bases; junction bases outside the gene matches: 1. In germline, CDR1 is MNHEY, CDR2 SVGAGI. The CDR3 loop spans 16 amino acids. The CDR3 nucleotides read TGTGCCAGCAGTTACTCTGGACTAGCGGGGGGGAATGAGCAGTTCTTC. This translates into CASSYSGLAGGNEQFF.

The chain couples TRBV10-2 to TRBJ2-1, with TRBD2 matching 10 bases. After removal of 6 bases from V and 2 bases from J, the junction contained 4 bases not matched to a gene. The CDR3 spans 15 residues. CDR1 is WSHSY and CDR2 is SAAADI in the germline V gene. This CDR3 is CASRDTSGTYNEQFF. The CDR3 coding sequence is TGCGCCAGCAGGGATACTAGCGGGACCTACAATGAGCAGTTCTTC.

This clone was picked up a small number of times. The chain has TRBV21-1 and TRBJ1-6. TRBV21-1 is labeled a pseudogene. The CDR3 contains 17 residues. The CDR3, as DNA: TGTGCCAGCAGCAAACTACTTAATAGGACGCACGATTCACCCCTCCACTTT. This codes for CASSKLLNRTHDSPLHF.

The CDR3 DNA sequence: TGTGCCAGCAGCAGACAGGGAGGGAATCAGCCCCAGCATTTT. It codes for CASSRQGGNQPQHF. The rearrangement links TRBV28 to TRBJ1-5, with 7 bases that match TRBD1. The CDR3 length is 14 residues. Germline V gene sequence: CDR1 MDHEN, CDR2 SYDVKM. The junction had 6 bases not matched to a gene; V was cut back by 6 bases and J by 4 bases.

The gene calls are TRBV10-3 and TRBJ2-1; 7 nucleotides align to TRBD2. The germline CDR1 and CDR2 sequences are ENHRY and SYGVKD. Trimming at V came to 4 bases and at J to 7 bases, leaving 10 bases not matched to a gene. CDR3 size: 15 residues. The CDR3 region has the DNA TGTGCCATCAGTGTTTTGGGCGGGGGAGTGAATGAGCAGTTCTTC. This gives the protein CAISVLGGGVNEQFF.

The rearrangement uses TRBV28 and TRBJ1-1; TRBD1 might be the D (6 bases). Germline V lookup: CDR1 MDHEN, CDR2 SYDVKM. The V end was cut by 6 bases, the J end by 4 bases, with 24 bases between. This CDR3 comprises 17 residues. The CDR3 DNA reads as TGTGCCAGCAGCCTATCGCCACCTACCGGGACAAGCACTGAAGCTTTCTTT. Its protein product is CASSLSPPTGTSTEAFF.

This clone was detected once. The chain has TRBV7-2 and TRBJ2-3; D unresolved. Per the germline V gene, CDR1 is SGHTA and CDR2 is FQGNSA. V was shortened by 5 bases and J by 9 bases, with 15 bases between the two germline ends. The CDR3 loop spans 13 amino acids. CDR3 in amino acids: CASSPPAVKTQYF. The CDR3 DNA sequence: TGTGCCAGCAGCCCCCCCGCCGTAAAGACGCAGTATTTT. The variable domain in full, with the rest retrieved from reference TRBV7-2 and TRBJ2-3, is GAGVSQSPSNKVTEKGKDVELRCDPISGHTALYWYRQSLGQGLEFLIYFQGNSAPDKSGLPSDRFSAERTGGSVSTLTIQRTQQEDSAVYLCASSPPAVKTQYFGPGTRLTVL.

CDR3: CASSLGLPPQHF. The CDR3, as DNA: TGTGCCAGCAGTTTAGGGCTCCCCCCCCAGCATTTT. This rearrangement joins TRBV28 to TRBJ1-5, with D unresolved. V lost 2 bases to trimming and J lost 10 bases, with 9 bases between them. The CDR3 is made up of 12 amino acids. Germline CDR1 and CDR2: MDHEN and SYDVKM. Full variable domain (remainder filled in from reference TRBV28 and TRBJ1-5): DVKVTQSSRYLVKRTGEKVFLECVQDMDHENMFWYRQDPGLGLRLIYFSYDVKMKEKGDIPEGYSVSREKKERFSLILESASTNQTSMYLCASSLGLPPQHFGDGTRLSIL.

V usage is TRBV7-2 and J usage is TRBJ1-2; TRBD1 might be the D (6 bases). CDR1 is SGHTA and CDR2 is FQGNSA in the germline V gene. V was shortened by 3 bases and J by 3 bases, with 17 bases between the two germline ends. The CDR3 is 16 residues long. In nucleotides, the CDR3 is TGTGCCAGCAGCTTGCAGGCGGGAGGGGGTGACTATGGCTACACCTTC. As protein: CASSLQAGGGDYGYTF.